The 8 T cell receptor beta chains given below trace back to one sample, sequenced in a study of cytomegalovirus exposure and HLA in healthy donors. PCR was performed using 60 Vbeta and 13 Jbeta primers. Produced via immunoSEQ multiplex PCR; TCRdb's table is partial and in-frame only. Counted here are 120,000 to 150,000 clones, roughly 78% occurring once; the ten biggest clones make up approximately 2.9%. The source material was PBMCs. All receptors derive from a man between 40 and 49 years old in good health and CMV-seropositive.

This clone was seen once. The chain carries TRBV6-5 and TRBJ2-3; 9 nucleotides line up with TRBD1. Germline values: CDR1 MNHEY, CDR2 SVGAGI. This CDR3 is built from 15 residues. J gave up 4 bases and V 5 bases, and 7 bases lay outside the gene matches. The CDR3 region is CASSLTGGTADTQYF. The CDR3 DNA reads TGTGCCAGCAGTCTTACAGGGGGCACCGCAGATACGCAGTATTTT.

The chain is built from TRBV5-1 and TRBJ2-7; TRBD2 aligns across 9 bases. Germline lookup yields CDR1 SGHRS and CDR2 YFSETQ. The CDR3 spans 15 residues. The ends lost 3 bases at V and 6 bases at J; junction bases unmatched: 10. The CDR3 bases are TGCGCCAGCAGCTCGACTAGCGGCTCTTCTTTCGAGCAGTACTTC. Translated: CASSSTSGSSFEQYF.

The chain couples TRBV27 to TRBJ2-3; tentatively, D is TRBD2 (5 bases). The CDR3 has 16 residues. V was cut by 0 bases and J by 0 bases, with 10 bases left in between. Germline V gives CDR1 MNHEY, CDR2 SMNVEV (reference sequence). The chain's CDR3 is CASSLSWRTSTDTQYF. In DNA form, the CDR3 reads TGTGCCAGCAGTTTATCCTGGAGGACTAGCACAGATACGCAGTATTTT.

The chain couples TRBV28 to TRBJ2-5; TRBD1 is a possible D gene (5 bases). Per the germline V gene, CDR1 is MDHEN and CDR2 is SYDVKM. This CDR3 has 15 amino acids. V was shortened by 6 bases and J by 1 base, with 15 bases between the two germline ends. CDR3 sequence reads: CASSPPKGRQETQYF. The CDR3 nucleotides read TGTGCCAGCAGCCCCCCTAAGGGGCGCCAAGAGACCCAGTACTTC.

The chain has TRBV5-1 and TRBJ2-7, with TRBD1 as a possible D gene (7 bases). The V gene's germline CDR1 is SGHRS and CDR2 YFSETQ. The CDR3 spans 14 residues. With 4 bases removed from V and 4 bases from J, the gap between germline ends came to 15 bases. The CDR3 coding sequence is TGCGCCAGCAGCCCCGGAGGGGGCGCATACGAGCAGTACTTC. Encoded protein: CASSPGGGAYEQYF.

This clone was observed a few times. V and J are TRBV2 and TRBJ1-4; D not certain. The CDR3 covers 13 residues. Deletions cut 7 bases from V and 0 bases from J, with 6 bases between. The germline CDR1 and CDR2 sequences are SNHLY and FYNNEI. CDR3: CASTDTTNEKLFF. The CDR3 DNA sequence: TGTGCCAGCACCGACACAACTAATGAAAAACTGTTTTTT.

This sequence joins TRBV19 and TRBJ1-1, with D hard to call. Trimming removed 5 bases from V and 2 bases from J, with 9 bases in between. CDR1 and CDR2 from the germline V gene are LNHDA and SQIVND (reference sequence). The CDR3 is made up of 13 amino acids. Here the CDR3 reads CASSDQANTEAFF. The CDR3 region has the DNA TGTGCCAGTAGTGACCAGGCCAACACTGAAGCTTTCTTT.

The chain recombines TRBV6-1 with TRBJ2-5, with 8 bases matching TRBD2. The CDR3 is 15 residues long. Trimming cost V 1 base and J 4 bases; bases outside gene matches: 5. CDR1 is MNHNS, CDR2 SASEGT, per germline. CDR3 protein: CASSEEGLAGETQYF. The CDR3 nucleotides read TGTGCCAGCAGTGAAGAGGGGCTAGCGGGAGAGACCCAGTACTTC.